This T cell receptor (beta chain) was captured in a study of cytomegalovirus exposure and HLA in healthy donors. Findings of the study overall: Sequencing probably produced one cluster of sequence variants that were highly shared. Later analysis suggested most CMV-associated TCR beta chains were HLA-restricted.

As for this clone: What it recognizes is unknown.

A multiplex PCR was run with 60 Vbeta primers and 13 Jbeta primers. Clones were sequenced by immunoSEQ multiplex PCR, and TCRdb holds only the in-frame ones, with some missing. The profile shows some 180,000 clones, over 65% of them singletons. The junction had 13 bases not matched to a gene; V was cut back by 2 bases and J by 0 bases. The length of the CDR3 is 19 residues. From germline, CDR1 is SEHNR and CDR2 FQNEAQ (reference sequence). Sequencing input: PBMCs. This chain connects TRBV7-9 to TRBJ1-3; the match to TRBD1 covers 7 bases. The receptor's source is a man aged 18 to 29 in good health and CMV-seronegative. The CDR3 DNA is TGTGCCAGCAGCTTATTTACAGACAGGGAATGGCTCTCTGGAAACACCATATATTTT. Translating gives CASSLFTDREWLSGNTIYF.